The 6 T cell receptor beta chains presented below share a single source sample, sequenced in a study of T cells in Graves' hyperthyroidism and ophthalmopathy. Amplification of TCR beta CDR3 regions used RNA as the template. First-round RT-PCR targeting the TCR CDR3 was performed with the HTBI primer set. TCRdb reprocessed the multiplex PCR reads with MiXCR, giving one entry per CDR3 protein. The table records 600,000 to 750,000 distinct CDR3 sequences, about 18% of them present only once. Material: blood. These receptors were taken from a man between 45 and 60 years old with Graves' hyperthyroidism.

This clonotype showed up many times. This chain links TRBV27 with TRBJ2-1; D unclear. The CDR3 sequence is 14 residues long. Looked up from germline, CDR1 is MNHEY and CDR2 is SMNVEV (reference sequence). With 3 bases removed from V and 3 bases from J, the gap between germline ends came to 9 bases. CDR3 bases: TGTGCCAGCAGTTTGGAAGGCAGCTACAATGAGCAGTTCTTC. Its translation is CASSLEGSYNEQFF.

The chain uses TRBV20-1 and TRBJ2-3; 9 bases fit TRBD1. The V gene's germline CDR1 is DFQATT and CDR2 SNEGSKA (reference sequence). The CDR3 covers 14 residues. Trimming at V came to 4 bases and at J to 1 base, leaving 3 bases not matched to a gene. DNA of the CDR3: TGCAGTGCTATCAGGGACAGGGGCACAGATACGCAGTATTTT. Translation: CSAIRDRGTDTQYF.

This clonotype was found many times. In nucleotides, the CDR3 is TGCAGCGTTGAACGGGCGGCCACTGAAGCTTTCTTT. The encoded protein is CSVERAATEAFF. V usage is TRBV29-1 and J usage is TRBJ1-1, with unresolved D. V shed 2 bases and J shed 4 bases, with 8 bases lying between them. This CDR3 contains 12 residues. Germline V gene sequence: CDR1 SQVTM, CDR2 ANQGSEA.

This clonotype was counted at least ten times. The V gene is TRBV20-1, the J gene TRBJ2-3; D unresolved. The germline gives CDR1 DFQATT, CDR2 SNEGSKA (reference sequence). V was trimmed by 0 bases and J by 5 bases, leaving 12 bases between them. The CDR3 runs to 14 residues. Here the CDR3 reads CSARDSPARDTQYF. The CDR3 DNA reads TGCAGTGCTAGAGATAGTCCGGCAAGAGATACGCAGTATTTT.

This clonotype was picked up many times. The rearrangement links TRBV28 to TRBJ1-2, with a weak D call TRBD1 (5 bases). This CDR3 spans 14 amino acids. Deletions cut 4 bases from V and 4 bases from J, with 13 bases between. Germline lookup yields CDR1 MDHEN and CDR2 SYDVKM. This CDR3 is CASSSRDGIYGYTF. DNA of the CDR3: TGTGCCAGCAGTTCTCGGGACGGAATCTATGGCTACACCTTC.

This clonotype was detected ten times or more. The chain uses TRBV30 and TRBJ2-5; 8 bases are a match to TRBD1. The CDR3 covers 15 residues. The V segment lost 2 bases and the J segment 5 bases; nucleotides outside the gene matches: 10. Per germline, CDR1 GTSNPN and CDR2 SVGIG (reference sequence). CDR3 amino acids: CAWSLSQGAGETQYF. The CDR3 nucleotides are TGTGCCTGGAGTCTATCCCAGGGGGCCGGGGAGACCCAGTACTTC.